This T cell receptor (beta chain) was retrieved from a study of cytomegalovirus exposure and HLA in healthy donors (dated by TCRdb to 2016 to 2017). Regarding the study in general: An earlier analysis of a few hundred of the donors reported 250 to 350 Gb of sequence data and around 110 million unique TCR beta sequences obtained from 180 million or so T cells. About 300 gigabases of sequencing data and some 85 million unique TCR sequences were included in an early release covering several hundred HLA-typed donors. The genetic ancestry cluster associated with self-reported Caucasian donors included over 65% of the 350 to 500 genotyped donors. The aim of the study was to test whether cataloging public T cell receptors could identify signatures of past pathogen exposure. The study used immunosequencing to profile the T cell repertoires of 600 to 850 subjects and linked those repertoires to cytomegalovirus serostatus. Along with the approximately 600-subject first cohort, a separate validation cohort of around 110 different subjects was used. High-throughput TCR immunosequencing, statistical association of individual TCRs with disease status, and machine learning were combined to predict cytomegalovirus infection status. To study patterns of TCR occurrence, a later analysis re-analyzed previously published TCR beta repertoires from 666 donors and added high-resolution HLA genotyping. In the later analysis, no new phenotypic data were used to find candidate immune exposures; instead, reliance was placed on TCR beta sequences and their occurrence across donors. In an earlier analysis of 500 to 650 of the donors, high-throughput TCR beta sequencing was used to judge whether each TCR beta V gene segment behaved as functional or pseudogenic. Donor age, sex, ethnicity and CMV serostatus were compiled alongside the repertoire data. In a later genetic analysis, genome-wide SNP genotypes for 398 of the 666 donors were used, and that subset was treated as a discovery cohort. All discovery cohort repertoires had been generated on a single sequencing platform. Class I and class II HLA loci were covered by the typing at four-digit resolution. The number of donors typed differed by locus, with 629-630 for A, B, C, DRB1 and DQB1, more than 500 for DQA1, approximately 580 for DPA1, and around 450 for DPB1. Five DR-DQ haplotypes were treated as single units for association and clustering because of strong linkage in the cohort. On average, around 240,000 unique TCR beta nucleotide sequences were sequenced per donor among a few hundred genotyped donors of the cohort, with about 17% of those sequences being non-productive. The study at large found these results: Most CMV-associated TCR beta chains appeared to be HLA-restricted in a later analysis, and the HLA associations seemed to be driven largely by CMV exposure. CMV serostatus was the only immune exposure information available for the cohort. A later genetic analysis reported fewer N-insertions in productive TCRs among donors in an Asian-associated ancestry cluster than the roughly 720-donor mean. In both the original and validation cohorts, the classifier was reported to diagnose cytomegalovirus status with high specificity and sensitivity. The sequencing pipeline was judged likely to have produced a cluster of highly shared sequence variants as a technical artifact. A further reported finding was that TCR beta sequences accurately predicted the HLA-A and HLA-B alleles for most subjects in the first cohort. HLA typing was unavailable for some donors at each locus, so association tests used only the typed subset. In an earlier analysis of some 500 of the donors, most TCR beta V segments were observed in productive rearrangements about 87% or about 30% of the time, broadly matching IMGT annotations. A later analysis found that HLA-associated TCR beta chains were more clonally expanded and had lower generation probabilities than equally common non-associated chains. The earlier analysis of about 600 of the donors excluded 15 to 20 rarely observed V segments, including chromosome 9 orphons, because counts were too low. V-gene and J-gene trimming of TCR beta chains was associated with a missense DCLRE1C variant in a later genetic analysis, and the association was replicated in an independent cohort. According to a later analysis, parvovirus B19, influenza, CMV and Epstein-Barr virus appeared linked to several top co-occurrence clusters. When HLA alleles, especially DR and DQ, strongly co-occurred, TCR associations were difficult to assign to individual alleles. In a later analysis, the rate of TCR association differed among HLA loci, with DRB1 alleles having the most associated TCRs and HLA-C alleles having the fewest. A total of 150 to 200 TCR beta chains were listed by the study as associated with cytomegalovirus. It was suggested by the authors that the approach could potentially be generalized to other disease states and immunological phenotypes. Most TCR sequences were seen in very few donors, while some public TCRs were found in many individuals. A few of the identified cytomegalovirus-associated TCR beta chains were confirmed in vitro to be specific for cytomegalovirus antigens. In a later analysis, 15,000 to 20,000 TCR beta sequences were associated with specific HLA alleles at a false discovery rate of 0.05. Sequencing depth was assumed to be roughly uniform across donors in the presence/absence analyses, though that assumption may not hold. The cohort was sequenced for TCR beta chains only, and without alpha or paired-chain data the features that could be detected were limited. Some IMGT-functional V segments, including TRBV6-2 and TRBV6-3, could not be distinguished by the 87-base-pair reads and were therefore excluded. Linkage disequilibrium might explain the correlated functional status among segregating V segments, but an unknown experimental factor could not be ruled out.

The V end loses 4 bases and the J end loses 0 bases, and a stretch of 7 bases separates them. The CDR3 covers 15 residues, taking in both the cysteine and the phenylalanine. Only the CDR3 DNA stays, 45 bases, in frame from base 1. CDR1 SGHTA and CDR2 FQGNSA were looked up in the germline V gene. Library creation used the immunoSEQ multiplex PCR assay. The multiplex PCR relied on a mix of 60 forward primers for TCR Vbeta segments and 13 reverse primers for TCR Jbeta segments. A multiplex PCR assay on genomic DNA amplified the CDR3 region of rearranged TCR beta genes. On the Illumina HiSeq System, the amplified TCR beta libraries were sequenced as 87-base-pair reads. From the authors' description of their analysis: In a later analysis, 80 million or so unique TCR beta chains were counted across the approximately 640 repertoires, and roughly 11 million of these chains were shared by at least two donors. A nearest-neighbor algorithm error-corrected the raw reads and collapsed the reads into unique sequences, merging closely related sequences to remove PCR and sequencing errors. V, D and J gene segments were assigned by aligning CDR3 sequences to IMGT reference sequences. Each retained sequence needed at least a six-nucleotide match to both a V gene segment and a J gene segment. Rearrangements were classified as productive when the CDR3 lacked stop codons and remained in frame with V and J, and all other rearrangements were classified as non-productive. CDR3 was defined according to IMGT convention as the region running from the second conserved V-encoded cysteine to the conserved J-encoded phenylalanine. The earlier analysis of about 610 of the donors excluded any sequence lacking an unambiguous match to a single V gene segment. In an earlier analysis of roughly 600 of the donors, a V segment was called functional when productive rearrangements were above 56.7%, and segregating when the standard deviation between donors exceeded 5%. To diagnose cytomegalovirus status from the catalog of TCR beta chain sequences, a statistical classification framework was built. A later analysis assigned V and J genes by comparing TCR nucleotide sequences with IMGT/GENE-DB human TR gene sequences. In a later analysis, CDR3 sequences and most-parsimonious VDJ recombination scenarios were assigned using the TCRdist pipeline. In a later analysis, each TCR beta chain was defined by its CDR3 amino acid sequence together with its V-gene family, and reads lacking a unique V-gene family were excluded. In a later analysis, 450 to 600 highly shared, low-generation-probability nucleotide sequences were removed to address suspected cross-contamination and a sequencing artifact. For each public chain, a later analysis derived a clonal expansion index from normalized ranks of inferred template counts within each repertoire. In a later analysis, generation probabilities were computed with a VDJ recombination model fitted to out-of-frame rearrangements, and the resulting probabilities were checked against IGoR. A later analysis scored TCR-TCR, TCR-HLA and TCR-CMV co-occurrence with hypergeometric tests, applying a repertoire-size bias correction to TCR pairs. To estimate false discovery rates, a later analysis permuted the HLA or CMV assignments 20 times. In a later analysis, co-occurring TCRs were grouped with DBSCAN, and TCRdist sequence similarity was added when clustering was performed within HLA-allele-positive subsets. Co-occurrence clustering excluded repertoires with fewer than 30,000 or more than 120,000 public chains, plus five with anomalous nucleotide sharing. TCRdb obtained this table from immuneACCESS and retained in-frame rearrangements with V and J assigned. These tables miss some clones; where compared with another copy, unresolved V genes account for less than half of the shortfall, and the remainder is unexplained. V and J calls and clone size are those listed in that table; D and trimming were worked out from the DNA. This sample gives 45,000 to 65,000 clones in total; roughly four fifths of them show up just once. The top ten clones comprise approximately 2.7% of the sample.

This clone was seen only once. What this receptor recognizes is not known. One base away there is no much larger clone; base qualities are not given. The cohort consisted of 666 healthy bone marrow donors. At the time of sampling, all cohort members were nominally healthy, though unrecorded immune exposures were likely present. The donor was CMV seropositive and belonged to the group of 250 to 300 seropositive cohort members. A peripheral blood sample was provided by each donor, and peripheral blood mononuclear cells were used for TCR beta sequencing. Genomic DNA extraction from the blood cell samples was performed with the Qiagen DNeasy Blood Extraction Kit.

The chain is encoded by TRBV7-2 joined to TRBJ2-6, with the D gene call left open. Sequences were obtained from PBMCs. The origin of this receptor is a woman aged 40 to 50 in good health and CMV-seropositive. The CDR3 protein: CASSYHSSGANVLTF. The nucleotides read TGTGCCAGCAGCTACCACAGCTCTGGGGCCAACGTCCTGACTTTC.